A selection of T cell receptor beta chains follows, all from one sample in a study of OX40 agonist ivuxolimab in advanced cancers. Here immunoSEQ multiplex PCR was the method, and the copy in TCRdb shows in-frame clones only, minus some. The sample carries 50,000 to 85,000 clones, roughly four fifths recorded once. The sample consisted of CD4+ or CD8+ T cells sorted from blood, taken in a trial of the OX40 agonist ivuxolimab. The receptor source for this set is an adult with an advanced solid tumor such as melanoma, head and neck, liver or kidney cancer. CDR3s include the opening cysteine and the closing phenylalanine or tryptophan. A D gene is named only where the DNA matches it firmly. Size is omitted from some rows. Given values are once, few, many or a class for expanded clones.

V	size	D	J	DNA	CDR3
TRBV7-2	NA	TRBD2	TRBJ2-1	TGTGCCAGCAGCTTAGCGTTTTCAGGGACTAGTGGCTACAATGAGCAGTTCTTC	CASSLAFSGTSGYNEQFF
TRBV6-5	NA	NA	TRBJ2-1	TGTGCCAGCAGTAATACAGGGGAGGGTGAGCAGTTCTTC	CASSNTGEGEQFF
TRBV5-4	NA	TRBD2	TRBJ2-7	TGTGCCAGCAGCTTTAGCGGGAGTAGGACCGAGCAGTACTTC	CASSFSGSRTEQYF
TRBV10-3	NA	TRBD1	TRBJ1-5	TGTGCCATCAGTGACAGACAGGGTGGTCAGCCCCAGCATTTT	CAISDRQGGQPQHF
TRBV18	NA	NA	TRBJ2-5	TGTGCCAGCTCACCTCTGCCGGGATACGGGGAAACCCAGTACTTC	CASSPLPGYGETQYF
TRBV14	NA	TRBD2	TRBJ2-3	TGTGCCAGCAGCCAAGGACTAGCGGGAAAAGATACGCAGTATTTT	CASSQGLAGKDTQYF
TRBV5-1	NA	TRBD1	TRBJ2-7	TGCGCCAGCAGCTTGCTCGGGACAGGGGGTGGCGAGCAGTACTTC	CASSLLGTGGGEQYF
TRBV2	once	TRBD1	TRBJ2-3	TGTGCCAGCAAGGGGACAGGGGTAAATACGCAGTATTTT	CASKGTGVNTQYF
TRBV2	NA	NA	TRBJ2-5	TGTGCCAGCAGAGGAGACGTACAAGAGACCCAGTACTTC	CASRGDVQETQYF
TRBV11-2	NA	TRBD1	TRBJ1-1	TGTGCCAGCAGCTCCGCCCAGTGGCAGGGGGCTGTCGAAGCTTTCTTT	CASSSAQWQGAVEAFF
TRBV5-6	NA	NA	TRBJ2-7	TGTGCCAGCAGCTCGACAGGCTACGAGCAGTACTTC	CASSSTGYEQYF
TRBV29-1	NA	TRBD2	TRBJ2-5	TGCAGCGTTGATGGGGGGGGAGTTGTGGAGACCCAGTACTTC	CSVDGGGVVETQYF
TRBV7-8	NA	TRBD2	TRBJ2-7	TGTGCCAGCAGCTCCCTGAGCGGGGGCCCCTACGAGCAGTACTTC	CASSSLSGGPYEQYF
TRBV28	NA	NA	TRBJ2-7	TGTGCCAGCAGTTCCTTTCATTATCAGCAGTACTTC	CASSSFHYQQYF
TRBV5-1	NA	TRBD2	TRBJ2-2	TGCGCCAGCAGCTTGGCCCCCGGGACTAGCGGGAGAACCGGGGAGCTGTTTTTT	CASSLAPGTSGRTGELFF
TRBV11-2	NA	TRBD2	TRBJ2-3	TGTGCCAGCAGCTTAGTGGCGGGAGGGGTACTTGATACGCAGTATTTT	CASSLVAGGVLDTQYF
TRBV28	NA	NA	TRBJ2-5	TGTGCCAGCAGAAGCGGACCCAGTTCCCAAGAGACCCAGTACTTC	CASRSGPSSQETQYF
TRBV6-6	NA	NA	TRBJ2-7	TGTGCCAGCAGCCGAGGGACGAGTAGGGCTCCCTACGAGCAGTACTTC	CASSRGTSRAPYEQYF
TRBV5-5	NA	NA	TRBJ1-5	TGTGCCAGCAGCTTGTTTTCGGGCGGTAGCAATCAGCCCCAGCATTTT	CASSLFSGGSNQPQHF
TRBV6-1	NA	TRBD1	TRBJ1-2	TGTGCCAGCAAGCCCTCCGGGACAGTCTATGGCTACACCTTC	CASKPSGTVYGYTF
TRBV5-4	NA	TRBD1	TRBJ2-7	TGTGCCAGCAGCTTGGGGGCAGGGGGCTACGAGCAGTACTTC	CASSLGAGGYEQYF
TRBV28	NA	NA	TRBJ1-5	TGTGCCAGCAGTCCGCCGGGCGGGTCGGGCAATCAGCCCCAGCATTTT	CASSPPGGSGNQPQHF
TRBV9	NA	NA	TRBJ1-1	TGTGCCAGCAGCGTAGGTACCAATTCATACACTGAAGCTTTCTTT	CASSVGTNSYTEAFF
TRBV7-2	NA	TRBD1	TRBJ1-2	TGTGCCAGCAGCTTGGACAGGAGTAACTATGGCTACACCTTC	CASSLDRSNYGYTF
TRBV5-4	once	TRBD1	TRBJ2-7	TGTGCCAGCAGCTCTCCGGGACAGGGTCTGTACGAGCAGTACTTC	CASSSPGQGLYEQYF
TRBV6-5	NA	NA	TRBJ2-7	TGTGCCAGCAGTCGCCGGGCGGTCAACGAGCAGTACTTC	CASSRRAVNEQYF
TRBV7-3	NA	NA	TRBJ1-1	TGTGCCAGCAGCTCGCAGCGGGGGAGCACTGAAGCTTTCTTT	CASSSQRGSTEAFF
TRBV6-5	once	TRBD1	TRBJ2-1	TGTGCCAGCAGGGAAACAGGGGGACTTTACAATGAGCAGTTCTTC	CASRETGGLYNEQFF
TRBV19	NA	TRBD2	TRBJ2-2	TGTGCCAGTAGCGCGGGTAGCGGGAGCGCCGGGGAGCTGTTTTTT	CASSAGSGSAGELFF
TRBV6-1	NA	TRBD1	TRBJ1-2	TGTGCCAGCAGTTCCCGACAGGGGTTTAACTATGGCTACACCTTC	CASSSRQGFNYGYTF
TRBV5-6	NA	NA	TRBJ1-1	TGTGCCAGCAGCCCCGCGTTAGAAGAAGCTTTCTTT	CASSPALEEAFF
TRBV28	NA	NA	TRBJ2-7	TGTGCCAGCAGGGCTGACATCGAGCAGTACTTC	CASRADIEQYF
TRBV19	NA	NA	TRBJ1-5	TGTGCCAGTACCGACCCCCTCGGACCTGGGGGCAATCAGCCCCAGCATTTT	CASTDPLGPGGNQPQHF
TRBV28	NA	NA	TRBJ2-1	TGTGCCAGCAGTCAAACTCCGAGCTCCTACAATGAGCAGTTCTTC	CASSQTPSSYNEQFF
TRBV19	NA	NA	TRBJ1-2	TGTGCCAGTACCTCCGGGGGCTATGGCTACACCTTC	CASTSGGYGYTF
TRBV28	NA	NA	TRBJ2-3	TGTGCCAGCAGTTCCCCCCCCGGGCGGAGCACAGATACGCAGTATTTT	CASSSPPGRSTDTQYF
TRBV5-4	NA	TRBD2	TRBJ2-2	TGTGCCAGCAGCCTTAGCGGGAGGGCCACCGGGGAGCTGTTTTTT	CASSLSGRATGELFF
TRBV21-1	NA	NA	TRBJ2-7	TGTGCCAGCAGCCCCCATGGATGTACGACTAGCGAGGACGAGCAGTACTTC	CASSPHGCTTSEDEQYF
TRBV9	NA	TRBD1	TRBJ2-7	TGTGCCAGCAGCGTAGGCGGGACAGGGTTTCAGTACTTC	CASSVGGTGFQYF
TRBV19	NA	NA	TRBJ1-1	TGTGCCAGTAGTATAGTCGACGGGGCGGGCACTGAAGCTTTCTTT	CASSIVDGAGTEAFF
TRBV7-6	NA	TRBD2	TRBJ2-1	TGTGCCAGCAGCTCCCTGCGAGCGGGGAATGAGCAGTTCTTC	CASSSLRAGNEQFF
TRBV5-6	NA	TRBD1	TRBJ1-4	TGTGCCAGCAGCTTGATTGGGACAGGGGAGAATGAAAAACTGTTTTTT	CASSLIGTGENEKLFF
TRBV10-3	few	TRBD1	TRBJ1-4	TGTGCCATCAGTGAAAACAGGGGAACTAATGAAAAACTGTTTTTT	CAISENRGTNEKLFF
TRBV14	NA	NA	TRBJ2-7	TGTGCCAGCAGCCAAGATCGACCCCTCGTCTACGAGCAGTACTTC	CASSQDRPLVYEQYF
TRBV9	NA	NA	TRBJ2-5	TGTGCCAGCAGCGTCGGGACCAGTCGACAAGAGACCCAGTACTTC	CASSVGTSRQETQYF
TRBV28	NA	TRBD1	TRBJ1-4	TGTGCCAGCAGCTCCGGACAGGGGGCGCGATTCTCAACTAATGAAAAACTGTTTTTT	CASSSGQGARFSTNEKLFF
TRBV18	NA	NA	TRBJ2-7	TGTGCCAGCTCATTCGGGACAAACTCCTACGAGCAGTACTTC	CASSFGTNSYEQYF
TRBV14	few	NA	TRBJ1-2	TGTGCCAGCAGCTTCAGGGCGGGGGGCGGCTACACCTTC	CASSFRAGGGYTF
TRBV7-2	NA	NA	TRBJ2-7	TGTGCCAGCAGCCAGACCGGGACTTACATCTACGAGCAGTACTTC	CASSQTGTYIYEQYF
TRBV10-1	NA	NA	TRBJ2-3	TGCGCCAGCAGTGCGATAGGGCCCACAGATACGCAGTATTTT	CASSAIGPTDTQYF
TRBV7-9	NA	NA	TRBJ1-1	TGTGCCAGCAGCTTAGCGGGTGCGGCAGGGTGGGACACTGAAGCTTTCTTT	CASSLAGAAGWDTEAFF
TRBV28	NA	NA	TRBJ1-4	TGTGCCAGCAGTTCGGGGCCTTCGTTTGGAAAGCTGTTTTTT	CASSSGPSFGKLFF
TRBV7-2	NA	NA	TRBJ2-7	TGTGCCAGCAGCTTTGGTAGGGGTAGTAGCTCCTACGAGCAGTACTTC	CASSFGRGSSSYEQYF